This is a list of T cell receptor beta chains from one sample in a study of cytomegalovirus exposure and HLA in healthy donors. Assay used: immunoSEQ multiplex PCR; TCRdb lists only in-frame clones, some missing. In the table there are 100,000 to 150,000 clones, more than 8% of which are singletons. The sequenced sample consisted of PBMCs. The receptors come from a man in his forties in good health and CMV-seronegative. Each CDR3 is given with its conserved first and last residue. The D gene is left open where the match is weak. Not every row has a clone size; where given, it reads once, few, many or a size class.

>TRBV7-2|-|TRBJ2-7|TRBD2
CASSLSSGGPNEQYF
TGTGCCAGCAGCTTGTCCAGCGGGGGCCCCAACGAGCAGTACTTC
>TRBV5-6|few|TRBJ2-7|TRBD1
CASSYRDRPYEQYF
TGTGCCAGCAGCTACCGGGACAGGCCCTACGAGCAGTACTTC
>TRBV13|few|TRBJ2-7|TRBD1
CASSLADRGGREQYF
TGTGCCAGCAGCTTAGCTGACAGGGGAGGTCGCGAGCAGTACTTC
>TRBV19|-|TRBJ2-3|TRBD2
CASSIDRTSGGADTQYF
TGTGCCAGTAGTATCGATCGGACTAGCGGGGGCGCAGATACGCAGTATTTT
>TRBV27|-|TRBJ1-2|-
CASSPSRQVTYGYTF
TGTGCCAGCAGTCCCTCTCGGCAGGTAACCTATGGCTACACCTTC
>TRBV28|few|TRBJ2-5|-
CASSLSFAGAPFRETQYF
TGTGCCAGCAGTTTAAGCTTTGCGGGGGCCCCTTTTCGAGAGACCCAGTACTTC
>TRBV2|-|TRBJ2-2|TRBD2
CASSETSGPTGELFF
TGTGCCAGCAGTGAGACTAGCGGTCCCACCGGGGAGCTGTTTTTT
>TRBV29-1|few|TRBJ1-2|-
CSVEDLRYGYTF
TGCAGCGTTGAAGATTTGAGGTATGGCTACACCTTC
>TRBV6-5|once|TRBJ2-7|-
CASSPTSLPGEQYF
TGTGCCAGCAGTCCTACTTCATTGCCCGGCGAGCAGTACTTC
>TRBV5-6|few|TRBJ2-3|TRBD2
CASSPRISGGADTQYF
TGTGCCAGCAGCCCAAGGATTAGCGGGGGGGCGGATACGCAGTATTTT
>TRBV7-9|few|TRBJ2-7|-
CASSLGGTYEQYF
TGTGCCAGCAGCTTAGGGGGGACATACGAGCAGTACTTC
>TRBV9|-|TRBJ2-6|-
CASSPRDSRGSGANVLTF
TGTGCCAGCAGCCCAAGGGACTCCCGAGGCTCTGGGGCCAACGTCCTGACTTTC
>TRBV7-9|few|TRBJ2-3|TRBD2
CASSFNSGGRSTDTQYF
TGTGCCAGCAGCTTTAATAGCGGGGGTCGAAGCACAGATACGCAGTATTTT
>TRBV25-1|few|TRBJ2-2|TRBD1
CASSPFPGQGDTGELFF
TGTGCCAGCTCCCCTTTTCCGGGACAGGGAGACACCGGGGAGCTGTTTTTT
>TRBV19|-|TRBJ2-7|TRBD1
CASSIDPDRGTYEQYF
TGTGCCAGTAGTATAGATCCTGACAGGGGAACCTACGAACAGTACTTC
>TRBV5-6|-|TRBJ1-2|-
CASSSGNYGYTF
TGTGCCAGCAGCTCCGGTAACTATGGCTACACCTTC
>TRBV19|few|TRBJ1-2|TRBD1
CASTLGQTVRGYTF
TGTGCCAGTACCCTGGGACAGACAGTGCGCGGCTACACCTTC
>TRBV2|few|TRBJ2-7|-
CASMGRGGISYEQYF
TGTGCCAGCATGGGGAGGGGGGGGATCTCCTACGAGCAGTACTTC
>TRBV5-4|few|TRBJ2-1|TRBD1
CASSLPPSGTGSNEQFF
TGTGCCAGCAGCCTACCTCCCTCCGGGACAGGGAGTAATGAGCAGTTCTTC
>TRBV5-1|-|TRBJ2-5|TRBD1
CASGGQGRQGTQYF
TGCGCCAGCGGAGGACAGGGACGCCAAGGGACCCAGTACTTC
>TRBV30|few|TRBJ1-5|-
CAWNSGGNQPQHF
TGTGCCTGGAACTCGGGGGGGAACCAGCCCCAGCATTTT
>TRBV6-6|-|TRBJ1-1|-
CASSSGQLNTEAFF
TGTGCCAGCAGTTCCGGACAGTTGAACACTGAAGCTTTCTTT
>TRBV29-1|-|TRBJ1-5|TRBD1
CRAGDRGQPQHF
TGCAGAGCCGGGGACAGGGGACAGCCCCAGCATTTT
>TRBV10-1|few|TRBJ1-2|-
CASSESTNYGYTF
TGCGCCAGCAGTGAGTCAACAAACTATGGCTACACCTTC
>TRBV28|few|TRBJ2-7|TRBD1
CATVRDRAYEQYF
TGTGCCACTGTCCGGGACAGGGCCTACGAGCAGTACTTC
>TRBV6-5|few|TRBJ1-1|-
CASSYLGWDNEAFF
TGTGCCAGCAGTTATCTGGGGTGGGACAATGAAGCTTTCTTT
>TRBV7-9|few|TRBJ2-4|-
CASSFRGDKNIQYF
TGTGCCAGCAGCTTTCGAGGAGACAAAAACATTCAGTACTTC
>TRBV6-1|few|TRBJ1-5|-
CASSDTVYSNQPQHF
TGTGCCAGCAGTGACACAGTTTATAGCAATCAGCCCCAGCATTTT
>TRBV6-5|-|TRBJ1-5|-
CASSYSGHSNQPQHF
TGTGCCAGCAGTTACTCCGGTCATAGCAATCAGCCCCAGCATTTT
>TRBV23-1|-|TRBJ1-1|-
CASSTTPRDTLTEAFF
TGCGCCAGCAGTACGACCCCCCGGGACACTCTCACTGAAGCTTTCTTT
>TRBV10-1|few|TRBJ2-1|TRBD1
CASILKGTGVYNEQFF
TGCGCCAGCATTCTCAAGGGGACAGGGGTATACAATGAGCAGTTCTTC